This is a list of T cell receptor beta chains from one sample in a study of blood T cell repertoires in COVID-19. The method was immunoSEQ multiplex PCR; TCRdb's version includes in-frame clones alone and lacks a portion of them. This table has under 200,000 clones, around 85% appearing once. Sequencing was done on a sample of peripheral blood. These receptors were obtained from a man between 60 and 75 years old with acute or convalescent COVID-19. CDR3s include the opening cysteine and the closing phenylalanine or tryptophan. A D gene is named only where the DNA matches it firmly. Clone size appears in some rows only: once, few, many, or a class for an expanded clone.

J gene: TRBJ2-5; D gene: -; clone size: -; V gene: TRBV7-6; CDR3 DNA: TGTGCCAGCAGCCAGCGACAGAACCAAGAGACCCAGTACTTC; CDR3 protein: CASSQRQNQETQYF
J gene: TRBJ2-6; D gene: -; clone size: -; V gene: TRBV18; CDR3 DNA: TGTGCCAGCTCACTGGGACTGACCTCTGGGGCCAACGTCCTGACTTTC; CDR3 protein: CASSLGLTSGANVLTF
J gene: TRBJ2-6; D gene: TRBD1; clone size: -; V gene: TRBV29-1; CDR3 DNA: TGCAGCGTTTTCCGACAGGGCAGCTCTGGGGCCAACGTCCTGACTTTC; CDR3 protein: CSVFRQGSSGANVLTF
J gene: TRBJ1-5; D gene: -; clone size: -; V gene: TRBV23-1; CDR3 DNA: TGCGCCAGCAGCCTGGGGGCTAGGGGAAGGGGTCAGCCCCAGCATTTT; CDR3 protein: CASSLGARGRGQPQHF
J gene: TRBJ2-4; D gene: TRBD2; clone size: -; V gene: TRBV5-4; CDR3 DNA: TGTGCCAGCAGCCCGGGGGGGGGTCTAGCCAAAAACATTCAGTACTTC; CDR3 protein: CASSPGGGLAKNIQYF
J gene: TRBJ1-2; D gene: -; clone size: -; V gene: TRBV19; CDR3 DNA: TGTGCCAGTACCAACGATGGACAGATAGTCTATGGCTACACCTTC; CDR3 protein: CASTNDGQIVYGYTF
J gene: TRBJ1-3; D gene: -; clone size: -; V gene: TRBV7-9; CDR3 DNA: TGTGCCATCCTCCCCGGACAAGGATACTCTGGAAACACCATATATTTT; CDR3 protein: CAILPGQGYSGNTIYF
J gene: TRBJ2-1; D gene: TRBD2; clone size: -; V gene: TRBV5-1; CDR3 DNA: TGCGCCAGCAGCCCGGGGCCTGGCGGGGGGCATGAGCAGTTCTTC; CDR3 protein: CASSPGPGGGHEQFF
J gene: TRBJ1-1; D gene: -; clone size: -; V gene: TRBV19; CDR3 DNA: TGTGCCAGTAGTATAACCCGGGGGGGTTCTGAAGCTTTCTTT; CDR3 protein: CASSITRGGSEAFF
J gene: TRBJ1-5; D gene: -; clone size: -; V gene: TRBV7-3; CDR3 DNA: TGTGCCAGCAGCTATAGGGCGGGTCAGCCCCAGCATTTT; CDR3 protein: CASSYRAGQPQHF
J gene: TRBJ2-7; D gene: -; clone size: -; V gene: TRBV12-3/TRBV12-4; CDR3 DNA: TGTGCCAGCAGTCAAACAGGGTCCTACGAGCAGTACTTC; CDR3 protein: CASSQTGSYEQYF
J gene: TRBJ1-2; D gene: -; clone size: -; V gene: TRBV30; CDR3 DNA: TGTGCCTGCACCCCCGGGGGGAACTATGGCTACACCTTC; CDR3 protein: CACTPGGNYGYTF
J gene: TRBJ2-2; D gene: TRBD2; clone size: -; V gene: TRBV7-3; CDR3 DNA: TGTGCCAGCAGCTTAACGAGAGGGTTAGGAGCGGGAGGAGCCGGGGAGCTGTTTTTT; CDR3 protein: CASSLTRGLGAGGAGELFF
J gene: TRBJ2-2; D gene: TRBD1; clone size: -; V gene: TRBV14; CDR3 DNA: TGTGCCAGCAGCCAGAGGACAGGAATGAACACCGGGGAGCTGTTTTTT; CDR3 protein: CASSQRTGMNTGELFF
J gene: TRBJ2-7; D gene: -; clone size: -; V gene: TRBV5-1; CDR3 DNA: TGCGCCAGCAGCTTGGCTGCGTGGGAGGATTACGAGCAGTACTTC; CDR3 protein: CASSLAAWEDYEQYF
J gene: TRBJ1-4; D gene: -; clone size: -; V gene: TRBV5-1; CDR3 DNA: TGCGCCAGCAGCTTCTCAGGGATTAATGAAAAACTGTTTTTT; CDR3 protein: CASSFSGINEKLFF
J gene: TRBJ2-1; D gene: TRBD2; clone size: -; V gene: TRBV7-9; CDR3 DNA: TGTGCCAGCAGCTTAGGGACTAGCGGGAGGAGGGGCGAGCAGTTCTTC; CDR3 protein: CASSLGTSGRRGEQFF
J gene: TRBJ1-1; D gene: -; clone size: -; V gene: TRBV6-5; CDR3 DNA: TGTGCCAGCAGTAAGCGTGTTGGCACTGAAGCTTTCTTT; CDR3 protein: CASSKRVGTEAFF
J gene: TRBJ1-2; D gene: -; clone size: -; V gene: TRBV25-1; CDR3 DNA: TGTGCCAGCAGTGGGGTCGGGGATACATCTAACTATGGCTACACCTTC; CDR3 protein: CASSGVGDTSNYGYTF
J gene: TRBJ2-7; D gene: TRBD2; clone size: -; V gene: TRBV3-1/TRBV3-2; CDR3 DNA: TGTGCCAGCAGCCCCCGGACTAGCGGGATACGCGAGCAGTACTTC; CDR3 protein: CASSPRTSGIREQYF
J gene: TRBJ1-1; D gene: -; clone size: -; V gene: TRBV2; CDR3 DNA: TGTGCCAGCAGTACCCGGAGAGCTTTCTTT; CDR3 protein: CASSTRRAFF
J gene: TRBJ2-3; D gene: -; clone size: once; V gene: TRBV11-3; CDR3 DNA: TGTGCCAGCAGCTTCGGTCCAACAGATACGCAGTATTTT; CDR3 protein: CASSFGPTDTQYF
J gene: TRBJ2-3; D gene: TRBD2; clone size: -; V gene: TRBV28; CDR3 DNA: TGTGCCAGCACCCCCTGGGGGCTAGCGGGAGCAGATACGCAGTATTTT; CDR3 protein: CASTPWGLAGADTQYF
J gene: TRBJ2-3; D gene: -; clone size: -; V gene: TRBV5-1; CDR3 DNA: TGCGCCAGCCTTCCGGGGGGCGTAGGGGATACAGATACGCAGTATTTT; CDR3 protein: CASLPGGVGDTDTQYF
J gene: TRBJ2-3; D gene: -; clone size: -; V gene: TRBV7-2; CDR3 DNA: TGTGCCAGCAGCATTAAGGGGGGGACTGCGCAGTGGTATTTT; CDR3 protein: CASSIKGGTAQWYF
J gene: TRBJ2-6; D gene: TRBD1; clone size: -; V gene: TRBV2; CDR3 DNA: TGTGCCAGCAGTGAATACAGCCACAGGGGGCTTGGGTCTGGGGCCAACGTCCTGACTTTC; CDR3 protein: CASSEYSHRGLGSGANVLTF
J gene: TRBJ2-1; D gene: -; clone size: -; V gene: TRBV3-1/TRBV3-2; CDR3 DNA: TGTGCCAGCAGCCTTCTAGCGACCTCCTACAATGAGCAGTTCTTC; CDR3 protein: CASSLLATSYNEQFF
J gene: TRBJ1-1; D gene: TRBD1; clone size: -; V gene: TRBV18; CDR3 DNA: TGTGCCAGCTCACCAGACAGGGAGAGGGAAGCTTTCTTT; CDR3 protein: CASSPDREREAFF
J gene: TRBJ1-2; D gene: -; clone size: -; V gene: TRBV2; CDR3 DNA: TGTGCCAGCAGGGGGCAGGCGTATAACTATGGCTACACCTTC; CDR3 protein: CASRGQAYNYGYTF
J gene: TRBJ1-5; D gene: TRBD1; clone size: few; V gene: TRBV24-1; CDR3 DNA: TGTGCCACCAGTGATCTAGACAGGGGGCAAGGCAATCAGCCCCAGCATTTT; CDR3 protein: CATSDLDRGQGNQPQHF
J gene: TRBJ1-5; D gene: -; clone size: -; V gene: TRBV20-1; CDR3 DNA: TGCAGTGCTAGTCTCGATTTCGGGGGGTCGAATCAGCCCCAGCATTTT; CDR3 protein: CSASLDFGGSNQPQHF
J gene: TRBJ2-3; D gene: TRBD2; clone size: -; V gene: TRBV27; CDR3 DNA: TGTGCCAGCAGAGAACTAGCGGGAGATTATACGCAGTATTTT; CDR3 protein: CASRELAGDYTQYF
J gene: TRBJ1-1; D gene: TRBD1; clone size: -; V gene: TRBV15; CDR3 DNA: TGTGCCACCAGCAGAGATGACCGGGACAGGGGGCGCGACGCTGAAGCTTTCTTT; CDR3 protein: CATSRDDRDRGRDAEAFF
J gene: TRBJ2-7; D gene: -; clone size: -; V gene: TRBV5-1; CDR3 DNA: TGCGCCAGCAGCCTTGAACAGGGATTCTACGAGCAGTACTTC; CDR3 protein: CASSLEQGFYEQYF
J gene: TRBJ1-1; D gene: -; clone size: -; V gene: TRBV19; CDR3 DNA: TGTGCCAGTAGTATCTTAGGCCCCTCGGGCACTGAAGCTTTCTTT; CDR3 protein: CASSILGPSGTEAFF
J gene: TRBJ2-3; D gene: TRBD1; clone size: -; V gene: TRBV9; CDR3 DNA: TGTGCCAGCAGCCTAGGGACAGGGATCACAGATACGCAGTATTTT; CDR3 protein: CASSLGTGITDTQYF
J gene: TRBJ1-1; D gene: -; clone size: -; V gene: TRBV2; CDR3 DNA: TGTGCCAGCAGTGAGGACGGAGGGGTAGCTTTCTTT; CDR3 protein: CASSEDGGVAFF
J gene: TRBJ2-1; D gene: -; clone size: -; V gene: TRBV5-1; CDR3 DNA: TGCGCCAGCAGCCTCGGAGTTTCCTACAATGAGCAGTTCTTC; CDR3 protein: CASSLGVSYNEQFF
J gene: TRBJ2-6; D gene: TRBD1; clone size: -; V gene: TRBV28; CDR3 DNA: TGTGCCAGCAGCCCGACAGGGGAGGCCAACGTCCTGACTTTC; CDR3 protein: CASSPTGEANVLTF
J gene: TRBJ2-7; D gene: -; clone size: -; V gene: TRBV5-1; CDR3 DNA: TGCGCCAGCAGAACCGGGACATACTCCTACGAGCAGTACTTC; CDR3 protein: CASRTGTYSYEQYF
J gene: TRBJ1-4; D gene: -; clone size: -; V gene: TRBV28; CDR3 DNA: TGTGCCAGTTGCGCCCCGGATGAAAAACTGTTTTTT; CDR3 protein: CASCAPDEKLFF